A single sample is the source of the 17 T cell receptor beta chains below, sequenced in a study of CD8 T cells in Susac syndrome. Reverse transcription of about 0.45 to 1 ug RNA used random hexamers. TCRdb reprocessed the immunoSEQ multiplex PCR reads with MiXCR, giving one entry per CDR3 protein. This table holds fewer than 150,000 distinct CDR3 sequences, 94% found once. The sequenced sample was CD8+ T cells from PBMCs. Receptor source: a human donor in good health.

This chain uses TRBV6-1 with TRBJ2-7; possible D gene TRBD1, 5 bases. V lost 3 bases, J lost 9 bases, and 15 bases lay in between. CDR1 is MNHNS, CDR2 SASEGT, per germline. CDR3 length equals 13 residues. CDR3 in DNA: TGTGCCAGCAGTGATAATCAAGGGGCCACGCAGTACTTC. Amino acids: CASSDNQGATQYF.

The chain joins TRBV27 to TRBJ2-2, with D possibly being TRBD1 (5 bases). The CDR3 has 12 residues. Germline V gives CDR1 MNHEY, CDR2 SMNVEV (reference sequence). The V end lost 5 bases, the J end lost 9 bases, and 10 bases lay between the germline ends. This CDR3 is CASSVQGWELFF. For the CDR3, the DNA is TGTGCCAGCAGTGTTCAGGGATGGGAGCTGTTTTTT.

The gene calls are TRBV20-1 and TRBJ2-7, with D maybe TRBD1 (6 bases). Germline V CDR1 and CDR2: DFQATT, SNEGSKA (reference sequence). Between the trimmed V and J ends, which lost 0 bases and 7 bases, there was a span of 19 bases. There are 15 residues in the CDR3. CDR3 residues: CSARDLGTLYEEQYF. The CDR3 coding sequence is TGCAGTGCTAGAGATCTCGGGACACTATATGAAGAGCAGTACTTC.

This chain uses TRBV27 with TRBJ2-1, with TRBD2 matching 9 bases. V was clipped by 5 bases and J by 6 bases; unmatched bases: 8. Germline loops: CDR1 MNHEY, CDR2 SMNVEV (reference sequence). The CDR3 contains 15 residues. For the CDR3, the DNA is TGTGCCAGCAGTGGACCCGGGACTAGCAGCAATGAGCAGTTCTTC. Amino acid sequence: CASSGPGTSSNEQFF.

The CDR3 region is CASSSHRGHEQFF. The DNA for the CDR3 is TGTGCCAGCAGTTCACACAGGGGACATGAGCAGTTCTTC. The rearrangement links TRBV27 to TRBJ2-1; 7 nucleotides match TRBD1. Per germline, CDR1 MNHEY and CDR2 SMNVEV (reference sequence). V shed 4 bases, J shed 8 bases, and the junction held 5 bases outside the gene matches. The CDR3 loop spans 13 amino acids.

The chain combines TRBV14 with TRBJ2-4; tentatively, D is TRBD2 (6 bases). CDR3 size: 15 residues. V shed 0 bases and J shed 9 bases, with 15 bases lying between them. The germline CDR1 and CDR2 sequences are SGHDN and FVKESK. The chain's CDR3 is CASSQDGAGPPIQYF. The DNA for the CDR3 is TGTGCCAGCAGCCAAGACGGTGCGGGGCCCCCCATTCAGTACTTC.

This clonotype was detected once. CDR3 DNA sequence: TGTGCCAGCAGCCCGCAGATTTCGGCGAGCGAGCAGTACTTC. This sequence encodes CASSPQISASEQYF. The gene calls are TRBV28 and TRBJ2-7, with no clear D. The CDR3 loop spans 14 amino acids. Germline V gene sequence: CDR1 MDHEN, CDR2 SYDVKM. Trimming left V 6 bases short and J 6 bases short, with 18 bases between.

This clonotype was found once. The CDR3 sequence is CASTRTGLPNEQFF. CDR3 bases: TGTGCCAGCACCCGGACTGGTCTACCCAATGAGCAGTTCTTC. The rearrangement uses TRBV6-6 and TRBJ2-1, with D possibly TRBD2 on 5 matching bases. Germline CDR1 reads MNHNY; CDR2 reads SVGAGI (reference sequence). Trimming took 7 bases from V and 6 from J, leaving 16 bases between them. This CDR3 contains 14 residues.

J is TRBJ2-2 and V is TRBV12-3 or TRBV12-4, with 9 positions matching TRBD1. This CDR3 spans 16 amino acids. J lost 3 bases, V lost 4 bases, and 6 bases had no gene match. This CDR3 is CASSYQTGGYTGELFF. CDR3 DNA sequence: TGTGCCAGCAGTTACCAGACAGGGGGGTACACCGGGGAGCTGTTTTTT.

The chain uses TRBV27 and TRBJ2-1; perhaps TRBD1 as D (5 bases). CDR3 size: 13 residues. CDR1 is MNHEY, CDR2 SMNVEV, per germline (reference sequence). The V and J ends lost 4 bases and 9 bases respectively, with 13 bases between them. The CDR3 DNA reads TGTGCCAGCAGTTACTCTAGGGGATCTGAGCAGTTCTTC. Residues: CASSYSRGSEQFF.

The chain has TRBV7-2 and TRBJ2-1; a weak D match, TRBD2 (5 bases). Germline assignment: CDR1 SGHTA and CDR2 FQGNSA. With 5 bases removed from V and 10 bases from J, the gap between germline ends came to 15 bases. The CDR3 is made up of 13 amino acids. The CDR3 nucleotides are TGTGCCAGCAGCCCAAACCCCCCTAGCGAGCAGTTCTTC. Its protein is CASSPNPPSEQFF.

The V gene is TRBV5-4, the J gene TRBJ2-1; possible D gene TRBD2, 5 bases. The length of the CDR3 is 17 residues. The V and J ends lost 0 bases and 2 bases respectively, with 15 bases between them. The V gene's germline CDR1 is SGHNT and CDR2 YYREEE (reference sequence). As DNA, the CDR3 is TGTGCCAGCAGCTTGGCGGGATTATCCGCTCCCTACAATGAGCAGTTCTTC. Translation gives CASSLAGLSAPYNEQFF.

This clonotype has only one observation. V and J are TRBV29-1 and TRBJ2-1; tentatively, D is TRBD1 (6 bases). Germline-derived CDR1 and CDR2 are SQVTM and ANQGSEA. The CDR3 consists of 14 residues. The V end was cut by 5 bases, the J end by 4 bases, with 15 bases between. The CDR3 DNA sequence: TGCAGCGTTCAGGACCGCACAGGGTACAATGAGCAGTTCTTC. Translated, it gives CSVQDRTGYNEQFF.

The V and J genes are TRBV7-8 and TRBJ2-7; no definite D call. Germline V lookup: CDR1 SGHVS, CDR2 FQNEAQ. The CDR3 is made up of 13 amino acids. Trimming removed 3 bases from V and 3 bases from J, with 9 bases in between. The CDR3 nucleotides read TGTGCCAGCAGCTTCTTTTCCATCTACGAGCAGTACTTC. It is translated as CASSFFSIYEQYF.

This chain joins TRBV28 and TRBJ2-7; TRBD1 aligns across 7 bases. Per germline, CDR1 MDHEN and CDR2 SYDVKM. There are 13 residues in the CDR3. V was pared by 6 bases and J by 4 bases, with 6 bases of the junction left unmatched. Written as DNA, the CDR3 is TGTGCCAGCAGCCGACAGGGTTGGTACGAGCAGTACTTC. It codes for CASSRQGWYEQYF. Using reference TRBV28 and TRBJ2-7 for the parts outside the CDR3, the full variable domain is DVKVTQSSRYLVKRTGEKVFLECVQDMDHENMFWYRQDPGLGLRLIYFSYDVKMKEKGDIPEGYSVSREKKERFSLILESASTNQTSMYLCASSRQGWYEQYFGPGTRLTVT.

The chain is built from TRBV25-1 and TRBJ2-1; D might be TRBD1 or TRBD2, each matching 5 bases. The CDR3 runs to 13 residues. V was trimmed by 8 bases and J by 2 bases, leaving 10 bases between them. Germline CDR1 and CDR2: MGHDK and SYGVNS. The CDR3 sequence is CASLRDPYNEQFF. The CDR3 region has the DNA TGTGCCAGCCTCCGGGACCCCTACAATGAGCAGTTCTTC.

The V gene is TRBV12-5, the J gene TRBJ2-1; D remains unclear. The CDR3 has 17 amino acids. Per germline, CDR1 LGHNT and CDR2 FRNRAP. Deletions cut 0 bases from V and 0 bases from J, with 12 bases between. DNA of the CDR3: TGTGCTAGTGGTTTGGTACCCCGACTGGACTCCTACAATGAGCAGTTCTTC. Its protein is CASGLVPRLDSYNEQFF.